This T cell receptor (beta chain) was obtained from a study of T cells in localized non-small cell lung cancer. Two independent pathologists confirmed no atypia in lung taken at least 2 cm from tumor. Measured with immunoSEQ multiplex PCR; TCRdb has only the in-frame clones, and not every one. The sample has about 2,800 clones; around a quarter are singletons. CDR1 LNHDA and CDR2 SQIVND come from the germline V gene (reference sequence). The CDR3 sequence is 16 residues long. Trimming shortened V by 1 base and J by 3 bases, and 16 bases separated the two germline ends. The source of this sequence is a male donor older than 55 with stage II lung adenocarcinoma. The sequencing used normal lung tissue next to the tumor, collected before any cancer treatment. The chain employs TRBV19 and TRBJ2-7; either TRBD1 or TRBD2 may supply D (5 bases each). Here the CDR3 reads CASSIVSQRGRYEQYF. CDR3 coding DNA: TGTGCCAGTAGTATAGTCTCTCAACGGGGCCGCTACGAGCAGTACTTC.